In its sample, the clone carrying this T cell receptor beta chain was seen many times. The V segment lost 3 bases and the J segment 3 bases; nucleotides outside the gene matches: 2. Germline CDR1 KGHDR, CDR2 SFDVKD. CDR3 length: 14 residues. The sample comes from a study of spatial heterogeneity in lung cancer. TCRdb re-analysed the 5' RACE reads in MiXCR, keeping a single row per CDR3 protein. The table shows 9,500 to 15,000 distinct CDR3 sequences, with 5.5% to 7.5% occurring only once. Time point defined: sample taken at primary tumor resection. Material for sequencing was whole RNA from tumor, nontumor lung or frozen PBMC, left unsorted.

This receptor was identified in a male donor with early-stage non-small cell lung cancer. The sequencing used normal lung tissue next to the tumor, collected at surgery. The chain recombines TRBV24-1 with TRBJ2-7; 9 nucleotides line up with TRBD1. The CDR3 DNA reads TGTGCCACCAGTGATACAGGGGGCAACTACGAGCAGTACTTC. This sequence encodes CATSDTGGNYEQYF.